This T cell receptor (beta chain) was found in a study of blood T cell repertoires in COVID-19. This clone was counted only a few times. The method was immunoSEQ multiplex PCR; TCRdb's version includes in-frame clones alone and lacks a portion of them. The sample consists of about 350,000 clones, more than 75% of them appearing once. The CDR3 sequence is 15 residues long. The V gene lost 2 bases and the J gene lost 6 bases, with 14 bases spanning the gap. Looked up from germline, CDR1 is MNHEY and CDR2 is SVGAGI. The V call is TRBV6-5, the J call TRBJ2-1; perhaps TRBD2 as D (7 bases). This TCR was recovered from a young woman who had recovered from COVID-19. The sequenced sample consisted of PBMCs or T cells enriched from blood (not recorded which). The CDR3 DNA reads as TGTGCCAGCAGTTACGGGTGGAGGGGGGGCAATGAGCAGTTCTTC. Translated, it gives CASSYGWRGGNEQFF.